Below, 26 T cell receptor beta chains from the same sample are listed, as sequenced in a study of T cell changes during pregnancy in multiple sclerosis. Generated by immunoSEQ multiplex PCR, the TCRdb table keeps only in-frame clones and is missing some. The table lists around 36,000 clones, roughly 90% of them singletons. The sample here was CD8+ T cells from peripheral blood mononuclear cells, taken in the first trimester of pregnancy. These receptors were collected from a female donor with multiple sclerosis, enrolled in a pregnancy study.

This clone was recorded once. V and J are TRBV5-1 and TRBJ1-2, with a weak D call TRBD1 (5 bases). Trimming stripped 5 bases from V and 6 bases from J, with 14 bases between. The germline V gene has CDR1 SGHRS and CDR2 YFSETQ. The length of the CDR3 is 13 residues. The CDR3 sequence is CASRIPPGDGYTF. The CDR3 DNA reads TGCGCCAGCAGAATACCCCCGGGGGATGGCTACACCTTC.

The chain carries TRBV11-2 and TRBJ1-4; TRBD1 might be the D (6 bases). The CDR3 is 16 amino acids. In germline, CDR1 is SGHAT, CDR2 FQNNGV. V was cut by 0 bases and J by 3 bases, with 11 bases left in between. The CDR3 nucleotides read TGTGCCAGCAGCTTAGATACCAGGGGAGCTAATGAAAAACTGTTTTTT. Translating gives CASSLDTRGANEKLFF.

CDR3 nucleotides: TGTGCCAGCAGCCCAGGGGCTGGAAACACTGAAGCTTTCTTT. Protein: CASSPGAGNTEAFF. J is TRBJ1-1 and V is TRBV27, with D possibly being TRBD1 (6 bases). V lost 6 bases to trimming and J lost 2 bases, with 13 bases between them. CDR1 and CDR2 from the germline V gene are MNHEY and SMNVEV (reference sequence). The length of the CDR3 is 14 residues.

This clone is a singleton in its sample. This sequence joins TRBV5-4 and TRBJ1-1; possibly TRBD1 for D (6 bases). V was shortened by 0 bases and J by 2 bases, with 14 bases between the two germline ends. The CDR3 spans 16 residues. Germline V CDR1 and CDR2: SGHNT, YYREEE (reference sequence). CDR3 protein: CASSLGPLQGNTEAFF. CDR3 in DNA: TGTGCCAGCAGCTTGGGGCCCCTACAGGGAAACACTGAAGCTTTCTTT.

V is TRBV13 and J is TRBJ2-7; TRBD2 matches 12 bases. CDR1 PRHDT and CDR2 FYEKMQ come from the germline V gene (reference sequence). The V gene end was trimmed by 2 bases and the J gene end by 3 bases; junction bases not matched to a gene: 14. The CDR3 spans 19 residues. CDR3 in amino acids: CASSLNPGASGGEFYEQYF. The CDR3 DNA follows: TGTGCCAGCAGCTTAAACCCTGGGGCTAGCGGGGGGGAATTCTACGAGCAGTACTTC.

V usage is TRBV27 and J usage is TRBJ1-1; D is ambiguous. The V gene's germline CDR1 is MNHEY and CDR2 SMNVEV (reference sequence). The ends were cut back, 5 bases at V and 1 base at J, with 8 bases in the middle. The CDR3 covers 13 residues. DNA for the CDR3: TGTGCCAGCAGTCCCTTCCGGAACACTGAAGCTTTCTTT. This translates into CASSPFRNTEAFF.

Regarding this clone: Since a much larger clone is just one base distant, this may be a read error. The chain carries TRBV7-3 and TRBJ2-2; D is unresolved. The CDR3 covers 12 residues. The germline gives CDR1 SGHTA, CDR2 FQGTGA. V lost 4 bases and J lost 3, with 3 bases in between. CDR3 in DNA: TGTGCCAGCAGCTCATACACCGGGGAGCTGTTTTTT. This encodes CASSSYTGELFF.

This clone was seen just once. The genes are TRBV4-1 and TRBJ1-2, with TRBD1 as a possible D gene (6 bases). The CDR3 loop spans 15 amino acids. Germline V gene lookup returns CDR1 MGHRA and CDR2 YSYEKL. V lost 6 bases to trimming and J lost 6 bases, with 20 bases between them. The CDR3 here is CASRSIMDRGDGYTF. For the CDR3, the DNA is TGCGCCAGCAGATCCATAATGGACAGAGGGGATGGCTACACCTTC.

This chain connects TRBV15 to TRBJ1-6; D is unresolved. This CDR3 is 12 amino acids long. Per germline, CDR1 LNHNV and CDR2 YYDKDF (reference sequence). Between the trimmed V and J ends, which lost 5 bases and 6 bases, there was a span of 5 bases. CDR3 sequence reads: CATSEVNSPLHF. The CDR3 DNA reads TGTGCCACCAGCGAGGTTAATTCACCCCTCCACTTT.

The chain couples TRBV9 to TRBJ2-2; TRBD2 matches 9 bases. With V trimmed by 5 bases and J by 5 bases, 7 bases remained unmatched. The CDR3 is 15 residues long. The germline V gene has CDR1 SGDLS and CDR2 YYNGEE. CDR3 residues: CASRDSGGGTGELFF. As DNA, the CDR3 is TGTGCCAGCAGAGATAGCGGGGGAGGAACCGGGGAGCTGTTTTTT.

V gene TRBV6-1 combines with J gene TRBJ1-5; the D is unclear. The germline CDR1 and CDR2 sequences are MNHNS and SASEGT. The CDR3 totals 16 residues. V was clipped by 3 bases and J by 0 bases, with 12 bases between them. Here the CDR3 reads CASSDQTGYSNQPQHF. The CDR3 DNA is TGTGCCAGCAGTGACCAAACGGGGTATAGCAATCAGCCCCAGCATTTT.

The rearrangement joins TRBV11-2 to TRBJ2-3; 14 nucleotides line up with TRBD2. The CDR3 extends over 17 amino acids. V was pared by 3 bases and J by 4 bases, with 6 bases of the junction left unmatched. Germline V gene data show CDR1 as SGHAT and CDR2 as FQNNGV. CDR3 loop: CASSLGLAGAQSDTQYF. The CDR3 DNA is TGTGCCAGCAGCTTGGGACTAGCGGGGGCCCAATCAGATACGCAGTATTTT.

CDR3 loop: CASSSGTSGITYEQYF. The CDR3 DNA reads TGTGCCAGCAGCTCAGGGACTAGCGGGATCACCTACGAGCAGTACTTC. J is TRBJ2-7 and V is TRBV7-9; 13 nucleotides align to TRBD2. This CDR3 is built from 16 residues. Germline CDR1 reads SEHNR; CDR2 reads FQNEAQ (reference sequence). The V gene end was trimmed by 4 bases and the J gene end by 2 bases; junction bases not matched to a gene: 5.

The chain combines TRBV7-8 with TRBJ1-5, with D uncertain. This CDR3 has 15 residues. CDR1 SGHVS and CDR2 FQNEAQ come from the germline V gene. The V gene lost 3 bases and the J gene lost 5 bases, with 14 bases spanning the gap. The CDR3 nucleotides are TGTGCCAGCAGCTTGCATGAGGGAATGGATCAGCCCCAGCATTTT. This gives the protein CASSLHEGMDQPQHF.

This chain's CDR3 is CASSDISTGELFF. CDR3 bases: TGTGCCAGCAGCGACATTTCCACCGGGGAGCTGTTTTTT. V is TRBV6-5 and J is TRBJ2-2, with D unresolved. From germline, CDR1 is MNHEY and CDR2 SVGAGI. Trimming removed 6 bases at V and 4 bases at J, with 9 bases between. CDR3 length equals 13 residues.

The chain uses TRBV7-2 and TRBJ2-3; a weak D match, TRBD1 (6 bases). Trimming pared 5 bases from V and 3 bases from J, leaving 9 bases between. Germline CDR1 reads SGHTA; CDR2 reads FQGNSA. The CDR3 loop spans 13 amino acids. The DNA of the CDR3 is TGTGCCAGCAGCCAGGGGCCGACAGATACGCAGTATTTT. Its protein product is CASSQGPTDTQYF.

V is TRBV6-5 and J is TRBJ1-1; TRBD1 aligns across 9 bases. Trimming cost V 3 bases and J 6 bases; bases outside gene matches: 8. Germline V gene sequence: CDR1 MNHEY, CDR2 SVGAGI. The CDR3 length is 15 residues. The CDR3 loop is CASSYIDRGIPEAFF. The CDR3 DNA follows: TGTGCCAGCAGTTATATTGACAGGGGGATCCCTGAAGCTTTCTTT.

DNA for the CDR3: TGTGCCAGTAGTATTTCCGGTGAGAGCTCCTATAATTCACCCCTCCACTTT. This sequence encodes CASSISGESSYNSPLHF. This sequence joins TRBV19 and TRBJ1-6; D is unclear. This CDR3 is 17 amino acids long. Per germline, CDR1 LNHDA and CDR2 SQIVND (reference sequence). V was shortened by 3 bases and J by 0 bases, with 12 bases between the two germline ends.

V and J are TRBV7-8 and TRBJ2-3; 8 bases agree with TRBD2. The CDR3 length is 15 residues. Germline V gene sequence: CDR1 SGHVS, CDR2 FQNEAQ. V dropped 2 bases and J dropped 5; count of bases not matched to a gene: 6. The CDR3, as DNA: TGTGCCAGCAGCTTAATCGGGACTAGTGGAGATACGCAGTATTTT. Protein: CASSLIGTSGDTQYF.

CDR3 loop: CASSPGQGWAGELFF. The CDR3 DNA reads TGCGCCAGCAGCCCAGGACAGGGATGGGCCGGGGAGCTGTTTTTT. This chain links TRBV4-1 with TRBJ2-2, with 8 bases that match TRBD1. Germline loops: CDR1 MGHRA, CDR2 YSYEKL. The CDR3 length is 15 residues. The V segment lost 4 bases and the J segment 6 bases; nucleotides outside the gene matches: 7.

The chain carries TRBV11-1 and TRBJ2-7; 11 positions match TRBD2. Germline CDR1 reads SGHAT; CDR2 reads FQDESV (reference sequence). CDR3 length: 15 residues. The J segment lost 3 bases and the V segment lost 3 bases, leaving 4 bases of the junction unmatched. For the CDR3, the DNA is TGTGCCAGCAGCTTGGGACTAGCGGTCGTCTACGAGCAGTACTTC. It translates to CASSLGLAVVYEQYF.

The rearrangement uses TRBV27 and TRBJ2-3; D possibly corresponds to TRBD1 (5 bases). Per germline, CDR1 MNHEY and CDR2 SMNVEV (reference sequence). Trimming took 6 bases from V and 2 from J, leaving 18 bases between them. CDR3 size: 16 residues. The CDR3 DNA reads TGTGCCAGCAGCCCCATTTGGGGCTTACCCACAGATACGCAGTATTTT. Residues: CASSPIWGLPTDTQYF.

The J gene is TRBJ2-1, the V gene TRBV30, with 8 bases that match TRBD2. V lost 3 bases to trimming and J lost 3 bases; unmatched junction nucleotides: 4. Germline V gene lookup returns CDR1 GTSNPN and CDR2 SVGIG (reference sequence). The CDR3 runs 14 residues. CDR3 coding DNA: TGTGCCTGGAGCGGGGGGACTAGCTACAATGAGCAGTTCTTC. This gives the protein CAWSGGTSYNEQFF.

This chain connects TRBV2 to TRBJ1-1, with D possibly TRBD1 on 5 matching bases. The germline V and J ends were trimmed by 2 bases and 4 bases, with 14 bases remaining between them. Germline CDR1 and CDR2: SNHLY and FYNNEI. This CDR3 is 15 amino acids long. As DNA, the CDR3 is TGTGCCAGCAGTGAAAATCAGGGTCGTGTCACTGAAGCTTTCTTT. It codes for CASSENQGRVTEAFF.

The CDR3 DNA follows: TGCGCCAGCAGCCAGGAAGGACTAGCGGGGACAGGAGGGCGCACAGATACGCAGTATTTT. It translates to CASSQEGLAGTGGRTDTQYF. The genes are TRBV4-1 and TRBJ2-3; TRBD2 aligns across 12 bases. The CDR3 covers 20 residues. The trim removed 3 bases at V and 1 base at J, leaving 14 bases unmatched. Germline loops: CDR1 MGHRA, CDR2 YSYEKL.

The V gene is TRBV2, the J gene TRBJ2-4; no definite D call. Germline CDR1 and CDR2: SNHLY and FYNNEI. CDR3 length equals 14 residues. Deletions cut 5 bases from V and 7 bases from J, with 15 bases between. Here the CDR3 reads CASSRHRELNIQYF. For the CDR3, the DNA is TGTGCCAGCAGTAGACACCGAGAATTGAACATTCAGTACTTC.